This TCR beta chain stems from a study of early T cells in non-severe SARS-CoV-2 infection. This clonotype was observed a single time. The J segment lost 5 bases and the V segment lost 4 bases, leaving 3 bases of the junction unmatched. The CDR3 runs 12 residues. Germline lookup yields CDR1 DFQATT and CDR2 SNEGSKA (reference sequence). TCRdb reprocessed the 5' RACE reads with MiXCR, giving one entry per CDR3 protein. The sample lists tens of thousands of distinct CDR3 sequences; about 13% were seen once. This rearrangement joins TRBV20-1 to TRBJ1-2; TRBD1 matches at 8 bases. This sequence was found in an adult who was a healthcare worker with PCR-confirmed SARS-CoV-2 infection or an uninfected control (not recorded which). Specimen: whole blood. The CDR3 sequence is CSATGQGYGYTF. Here the CDR3 DNA reads TGCAGTGCTACCGGACAGGGTTATGGCTACACCTTC.